This T cell receptor (beta chain) was captured in a study of T cell responses to AZD1222 COVID-19 vaccine (dated by TCRdb to the early 2020s). For the study in its entirety: AZD1222 recipients given second doses at about 4 weeks or at about 12 weeks were pooled, since spike-specific TCR depth and breadth were not found to differ between the two schedules. A total of approximately 250 trial participants underwent TCR sequencing, of whom about 200 had received two doses of AZD1222 and about 25 had received two doses of the MenACWY control vaccine. Trial participants were enrolled into age subgroups of 18-55, 56-69 and 70-plus years, which contained 148, 28 and 57 TCR-sequenced participants, respectively. What the authors observed across the whole study: Because no samples from the day 14 peak response were available, repertoires could be characterized only after the peak T cell response. The whole spike protein was spanned by vaccine-associated CD4 TCRs, and dominant responses were seen in regions 160-218 and 743-854. After two AZD1222 doses, both the breadth and the depth of spike-specific TCRs were significantly higher than at day 0 and than in MenACWY recipients. Conclusions about previously exposed vaccinees are limited because only 6 or 7 AZD1222 recipients were SARS-CoV-2 seropositive at baseline. Nearly half of unique spike-specific TCRs reportedly recognized epitopes outside regions mutated in the B.1.351 and B.1.1.7 variants. Participants were mostly white British and included more females than males, and it was suggested by the authors that clonal diversity may have been underestimated. In the small 56-69-year group, the increase in depth fell short of significance, most likely because of low power.

Taken with the paper, the label for time point translates to: baseline before first vaccination. Samples from vaccinated people were obtained from the UK trials COV001 and COV002, which included a single-blind randomized controlled phase 2/3 trial of AZD1222 (ChAdOx1 nCoV-19) in healthy adults. For TCRbeta chain sequencing, PBMC samples from trial participants were taken at day 0 and at day 28 after the second dose. The CDR3 regions of human TCRbeta chains were analyzed by immunosequencing. The source study handled its data this way. TCRs in the repertoires were compared against a reference library of SARS-CoV-2-specific TCRs that had been generated with the MIRA antigen-specificity platform. Breadth was defined as the fraction of unique TCRs that were SARS-CoV-2-associated, and depth was defined as the fraction of total T cells that were SARS-CoV-2-associated. Using the MIRA data, every spike-specific TCR was mapped to the spike region that the TCR reacted to and assigned to either a CD4 or a CD8 class. Log10-transformed breadth and depth values were compared by one-way ANOVA with Sidak's multiple comparisons tests. TCRdb mirrors the immuneACCESS table, restricted to in-frame sequences. Some clones are absent from its copies; in checked studies, under half trace to an unresolved V gene, and the reason for the others is unknown. The V and J calls and clone size were taken over from that table, and D and trimming were inferred from the DNA. The sample includes 120,000 to 150,000 clones, with roughly 88% observed a single time. The biggest ten clones account for around 3% of the sample.

Comment on this clone: Its antigen target is currently unknown. The input lacks base qualities; no much larger clone sits a single base away.

The source is an adult in good health. This sample comprised peripheral blood, obtained on day 0 of AZD1222 vaccination.

The sequenced DNA: TGTGCCAGCAGTGGGGAAACCGGGACAGGGACCTACGAGCAGTACTTC. This yields the protein CASSGETGTGTYEQYF. The sequence links TRBV11-3 to TRBJ2-7, with 9 middle bases fitting TRBD1. The germline V end is reduced by 6 bases and the J end by 2 bases; junction bases left unmatched: 11. Its CDR3 holds 16 amino acids, cysteine through phenylalanine. CDR3 DNA only is kept here, 48 bases in frame from base 1. CDR1 SGHNT and CDR2 YENEEA were looked up in the germline V gene.